This note documents a single T cell receptor beta chain sequence. This sample is drawn from a study of cytomegalovirus exposure and HLA in healthy donors. V lost 4 bases and J 2 bases, leaving 4 bases between the germline ends. Germline CDR1 MNHEY, CDR2 SMNVEV (reference sequence). The CDR3 is 12 residues long. PCR employed 60 Vbeta and 13 Jbeta primers. Profiling relied on immunoSEQ multiplex PCR, and the TCRdb table lists in-frame clones only, not all of them. This table lists approximately 120,000 clones. This receptor was obtained from a young man in good health and CMV-seronegative. This rearrangement joins TRBV27 to TRBJ2-3; no clear D gene. Source material: PBMCs. The CDR3 loop reads CASSYNTDTQYF. The CDR3 bases are TGTGCCAGCAGTTACAACACAGATACGCAGTATTTT.